This T cell receptor beta chain came from a study of cytomegalovirus exposure and HLA in healthy donors. Points from the study as a whole: Among TCR beta chains, those listed as cytomegalovirus-associated numbered over 150. A later analysis found first-cohort TCR clusters tended to co-occur in the 100 to 150 validation repertoires.

In regard to this clone: Its antigen is undetermined.

The method was immunoSEQ multiplex PCR; TCRdb's version includes in-frame clones alone and lacks a portion of them. The sample has 65,000 or so clones, around 96% seen once. V gave up 5 bases and J gave up 2 bases, with 13 bases separating them. Looked up from germline, CDR1 is SEHNR and CDR2 is FQNEAQ (reference sequence). The CDR3 sequence is 14 residues long. What was sequenced was PBMCs. The sequence came from a man between 18 and 29 years old in good health and CMV-seropositive. The chain is built from TRBV7-9 and TRBJ2-7; D not certain. CDR3 sequence: CASSQRYGTYEQYF. For the CDR3, the DNA is TGTGCCAGCAGCCAGAGGTACGGAACCTACGAGCAGTACTTC.